Listed below are T cell receptor beta chains from one sample, sequenced in a study of response to subunit inactivated influenza vaccine. Using its own MiXCR run on the RT-PCR reads, TCRdb lists one record per CDR3 protein. There are more than 500,000 distinct CDR3 sequences in the sample; over 9% occur only once, and approximately 11% lies in the top ten. These data are also associated with another study on T cells expressing NK-cell markers.

The specimen comprised PBMCs from blood, sampled on the day of vaccination. These TCRs come from a man in his fifties or sixties who received an inactivated influenza vaccine. The CDR3 runs from the conserved cysteine through the conserved F or W. Each record gives: clone size, J gene, V gene, D gene, CDR3 DNA, CDR3 protein. A D gene is named only where the DNA matches it firmly. Clone size is stated in some rows and not others, as once, few, many or a class when expanded.

few TRBJ2-4 TRBV20-1 . TGCAGTGCTAGGTTTGCAGGCGTCTACAAAAACATTCAGTACTTC CSARFAGVYKNIQYF
. TRBJ1-2 TRBV3-1 TRBD1 TGTGCCAGCAGCCCCAGCCAGGGGGCGGGCGGCTACACCTTC CASSPSQGAGGYTF
many TRBJ2-4 TRBV11-2 . TGTGCCAGCAGCCTCGGGGGATTAGCCAAAAACATTCAGTACTTC CASSLGGLAKNIQYF
few TRBJ1-1 TRBV4-2 . TGTGCCAGCAGCCAAGATGTAGGGTACACTGAAGCTTTCTTT CASSQDVGYTEAFF
. TRBJ1-5 TRBV18 TRBD1 TGTGCCAGCTCACACCGACAGGGGAGCAATCAGCCCCAGCATTTT CASSHRQGSNQPQHF
few TRBJ2-5 TRBV19 . TGTGCCAGTAGTAATAAATTATCCAGGACCTACCTTTACCAAGAGACCCAGTACTTC CASSNKLSRTYLYQETQYF
few TRBJ2-2 TRBV28 . TGTGCCAGCAGTTTAGGTTGGACCCTGAACACCGGGGAGCTGTTTTTT CASSLGWTLNTGELFF
few TRBJ1-1 TRBV3-1 TRBD1 TGTGCCAGCAGCCCCACCGGGACAGAGGTTTTCTTT CASSPTGTEVFF
few TRBJ2-3 TRBV7-2 TRBD2 TGTGCCAGCAGAAAACTAGCGGGAGGTACACACACGCAGTATTTT CASRKLAGGTHTQYF
few TRBJ2-5 TRBV14 . TGTGCCAGCAGCCAAGGGGGGGCCCGGCTAGGAGAGACCCAGTACTTC CASSQGGARLGETQYF
. TRBJ2-7 TRBV5-1 . TGCGCCAGCAGCTTGGAAGGACCCCTTACTTCCTACGAGCAGTACTTC CASSLEGPLTSYEQYF
few TRBJ2-7 TRBV6-6 TRBD1 TGTGCCAGCAGTTATGGGACAGGGGCCGAGCAGTACTTC CASSYGTGAEQYF
. TRBJ2-7 TRBV15 TRBD2 TGTGCCACCAGCTTGGGACTAGCGGGGGGCTACGAGCAGTACTTC CATSLGLAGGYEQYF
once TRBJ2-7 TRBV6-2/TRBV6-3 TRBD1 TGTCCCAGCAGAAATACCGGGACAGGGAATGACGAGCAGTACTTC CPSRNTGTGNDEQYF
. TRBJ1-1 TRBV5-1 TRBD1 TGCGCCAGCAGCTTGGGACCGGGACAGGGGAGTGAAGCTTTCTTT CASSLGPGQGSEAFF
many TRBJ1-3 TRBV9 . TGTGCCAGCAGCGTAGCCCCGGCCCAGAGCTCTGGAAACACCATATATTTT CASSVAPAQSSGNTIYF
. TRBJ2-7 TRBV18 TRBD2 TGTGCCAGCTCTCGACTTCCGGGACTAGCGGGAGTGGGCGAGCAGTACTTC CASSRLPGLAGVGEQYF
few TRBJ1-1 TRBV6-1 . TGTGCCAGCACCAAGGCTGGGGGCCGGGCTGAAGCTTTCTTT CASTKAGGRAEAFF
many TRBJ2-2 TRBV7-9 . TGTGCCAGCAGCTTCGCGACAGTATTAACCGGGGAGCTGTTTTTT CASSFATVLTGELFF
few TRBJ2-1 TRBV4-1 . TGCGCCAGCAGCCAAGATAACAAACGGTTCTTC CASSQDNKRFF
few TRBJ2-1 TRBV6-1 TRBD1 TGTGCCAGCAGAACAGGGGACAGCTCCTACAATGAGCAGTTCTTC CASRTGDSSYNEQFF
few TRBJ2-2 TRBV30 TRBD1 TGTGCCTGGAGCGAACAGACAGGGGATTCCGGGGAGCTGTTTTTT CAWSEQTGDSGELFF
once TRBJ2-1 TRBV3-1 . TGTGCCAGCAGCCAAGGTGGGGAATACAATGAGCAGTTCTTC CASSQGGEYNEQFF
. TRBJ2-3 TRBV15 TRBD2 TGTGCCACCAGCAGAGCAGGGACTAGCGGGAGCGGTACGCAGTATTTT CATSRAGTSGSGTQYF
few TRBJ2-4 TRBV28 . TGTGCCAGCAGGAAACCGGACAGGAGGGACATTCAGTACTTC CASRKPDRRDIQYF
. TRBJ2-7 TRBV7-9 . TGTGCCAGCAGCTTTCCGCCCACCTACGAGCAGTACTTC CASSFPPTYEQYF
. TRBJ1-6 TRBV27 . TGTGCCAGCAGTTCTTTAGGGGGGTATAATTCACCCCTCCACTTT CASSSLGGYNSPLHF